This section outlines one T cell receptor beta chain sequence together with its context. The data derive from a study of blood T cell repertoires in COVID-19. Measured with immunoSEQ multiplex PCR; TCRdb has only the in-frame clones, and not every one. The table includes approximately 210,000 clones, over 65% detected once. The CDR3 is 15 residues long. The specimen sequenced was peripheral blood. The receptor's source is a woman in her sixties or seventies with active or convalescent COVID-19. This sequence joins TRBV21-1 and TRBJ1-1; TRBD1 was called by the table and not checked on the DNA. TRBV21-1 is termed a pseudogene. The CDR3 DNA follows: TGTGCCAGCAGCAAAACGGGACAGCACAACACTGAAGCTTTCTTT. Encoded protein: CASSKTGQHNTEAFF.